The 6 T cell receptor beta chains below come from one sample, sequenced in a study of blood T cell repertoires in COVID-19. Measured with immunoSEQ multiplex PCR; TCRdb has only the in-frame clones, and not every one. The sample has more than 200,000 clones, about 90% seen once; the top ten hold 3% to 3.5%. Sequencing was performed on peripheral blood. The receptors stem from a man aged 18 to 30 with active or convalescent COVID-19.

The V gene is TRBV20-1, the J gene TRBJ1-3, with TRBD1 as a possible D gene (6 bases). Between the trimmed V and J ends, which lost 3 bases and 2 bases, there was a span of 8 bases. Looked up from germline, CDR1 is DFQATT and CDR2 is SNEGSKA (reference sequence). The CDR3 length is 13 residues. In DNA, the CDR3 is TGCAGTGCTAGTGGGGGGCCTGGAAACACCATATATTTT. This codes for CSASGGPGNTIYF.

This clone has only one observation. DNA of the CDR3: TGCAGCGGGTCGACAGGGGTGAACACTGAAGCTTTCTTT. It translates to CSGSTGVNTEAFF. V is TRBV29-1 and J is TRBJ1-1; 8 bases agree with TRBD1. The CDR3 is made up of 13 amino acids. Trimming removed 7 bases from V and 0 bases from J; junction bases left unmatched: 4. Germline CDR1 SQVTM, CDR2 ANQGSEA.

The V gene is TRBV5-1, the J gene TRBJ1-1; no firm D call. In germline, CDR1 is SGHRS, CDR2 YFSETQ. Trimming left V 2 bases short and J 5 bases short, with 19 bases between. The CDR3 loop spans 16 amino acids. CDR3 DNA sequence: TGCGCCAGCAGCTTTAGCGTGCAAAAACCGGGGACTGAAGCTTTCTTT. Its protein is CASSFSVQKPGTEAFF. Combining the CDR3 with reference TRBV5-1 and TRBJ1-1 gives the whole variable domain KAGVTQTPRYLIKTRGQQVTLSCSPISGHRSVSWYQQTPGQGLQFLFEYFSETQRNKGNFPGRFSGRQFSNSRSEMNVSTLELGDSALYLCASSFSVQKPGTEAFFGQGTRLTVV.

This chain joins TRBV6-5 and TRBJ1-4; tentatively, D is TRBD1 (5 bases). The CDR3 length is 15 residues. Germline CDR1 is MNHEY and CDR2 is SVGAGI. The V and J ends lost 8 bases and 0 bases respectively, with 13 bases between them. The CDR3 coding sequence is TGTGCCAGCGGTCGTGGGGGGGCAACTAATGAAAAACTGTTTTTT. This translates into CASGRGGATNEKLFF.

The chain is built from TRBV4-3 and TRBJ1-6, with unresolved D. CDR3 length: 16 amino acids. The V end lost 0 bases, the J end lost 4 bases, and 10 bases lay between the germline ends. CDR1 LGHNA and CDR2 YSLEER come from the germline V gene. The CDR3 nucleotides read TGCGCCAGCAGCCAAGATCGTCCGGGTTATAATTCACCCCTCCACTTT. Its protein product is CASSQDRPGYNSPLHF.

The genes are TRBV28 and TRBJ2-1; TRBD2 matches 10 bases. Losses at the gene ends were 8 bases for V and 13 bases for J; bases not matched to a gene: 11. Germline V CDR1 and CDR2: MDHEN, SYDVKM. CDR3 length equals 13 residues. Here the CDR3 DNA reads TGTGCCAGCTTCAGGGCTAGCGGGAGCTCCCAGTTCTTC. It translates to CASFRASGSSQFF.